Below, one T cell receptor beta chain is given with its context. The antigen this receptor binds is unknown. The data belong to a study of T cells expressing NK-cell markers (dated by TCRdb to the early 2020s). About the investigation overall: In sorted CD3+CD56+NKG2C+, CD3+CD56+NKG2C- and CD3+CD56-NKG2C+ T-cell subsets from about 8 donors, TCR beta-chain repertoires were profiled. Among the eight sequenced donors, seven were HCMV-seropositive and one was HCMV-seronegative. The eight sequenced donors were randomly selected healthy volunteers, three men and five women. The libraries were sequenced on Illumina HiSeq 2000/2500, MiSeq or NextSeq, producing 2 x 150 bp reads.

The full study reports these points: Those dominant clonotypes were again the most abundant among CD3+CD56-NKG2C+ cells in a handful of donors, at roughly 25-65%. Whether the expanded NKG2C-expressing T cell clones were specific for HCMV antigens was left unclear. In a handful of donors, the dominant CD3+CD56+NKG2C+ clonotypes were found to rank among the top 10 CD8+ clonotypes and to make up roughly 1.0-7.5% of CD8+ T cells.

HCMV serostatus was determined by detecting HCMV-specific IgG in serum with a commercial ELISA kit. Peripheral blood mononuclear cells were isolated from blood by Ficoll density gradient centrifugation. Based on the germline V gene, the CDR1 and CDR2 sequences are KGHSH and LQKENI. The CDR3, from cysteine to phenylalanine, totals 16 residues. No DNA sequence was recorded. Sequencer: Illumina HiSeq 2000. The TCR beta cDNA libraries were made using 5'RACE template switching, a step that added both a universal primer site and unique molecular identifiers. cDNA synthesis was primed from the TCR beta constant segment, followed by two successive PCR amplification steps. Per the authors' processing: MIGEC was used to demultiplex reads and group the reads by UMI, and MiTCR was used to assemble and quantify clonotypes. To exclude erroneous sequences, any TCR cDNA sequence not supported by at least two reads was discarded. The tcR package was used for downstream repertoire analysis, with clonotypes matched between fractions based on CDR3 nucleotide sequence plus V segment. VDJmatch was used to annotate antigen specificity against VDJdb, with one amino acid substitution allowed in CDR3. TCRdb reprocessed the reads; each CDR3 protein sequence makes one entry, and DNA is unavailable. These V and J calls originate from TCRdb's pipeline instead of the authors' own analysis. The sample table gives 150,000 to 200,000 distinct CDR3 sequences. The ten largest make up around 20% of the sample.

The sequence was obtained from a woman aged 18 to 75 in good health. The sample taken for sequencing was blood T cells: a sorted CD56 or NKG2C T cell subset, CD4+ or CD8+ T cells, or bulk PBMC T cells (not recorded which). The V gene is TRBV18 and the J gene is TRBJ2-3; TCRdb names TRBD2, which stays unverified in the absence of DNA. The CDR3 protein sequence reads: CASSSGLAGKLTSKYF. Here the CDR3 is joined to the reference TRBV18 and TRBJ2-3 genes, and the full variable domain is: NAGVMQNPRHLVRRRGQEARLRCSPMKGHSHVYWYRQLPEEGLKFMVYLQKENIIDESGMPKERFSAEFPKEGPSILRIQQVVRGDSAAYFCASSSGLAGKLTSKYFGPGTRLTVL.